Many counts were recorded for the clone carrying this T cell receptor (beta chain). The antigen remains undetermined. The data stem from a study of breast tumors, draining lymph nodes, adjacent tissues. The CDR3 has 14 residues. V dropped 5 bases and J dropped 8; count of bases not matched to a gene: 8. TCRdb reanalysed the multiplex PCR reads using MiXCR and keeps one entry per CDR3 protein. The table lists 150,000 to 200,000 distinct CDR3 sequences, over 25% of them singletons. The lymph nodes were axillary draining lymph nodes from breast cancer patients. Study-wide results and limits: That most tumor T cells come from lymph nodes remained unproven. Tumor TCR diversity was below lymph nodes but above nontumor tissue. Most tumor T cells seemingly derive from lymph node, then expand in tumor.

The receptor's source is a female donor with breast cancer. Some clones in this sample may be carry-over from other donors' samples. The chain combines TRBV12-3 or TRBV12-4 with TRBJ1-2, with 10 bases that match TRBD1. Sequencing was carried out using axillary lymph node tissue. The CDR3 DNA reads TGTGCCAGCAGTCCGACAGGGGGCGCGGGAGGCTACACCTTC. Translating it yields CASSPTGGAGGYTF.